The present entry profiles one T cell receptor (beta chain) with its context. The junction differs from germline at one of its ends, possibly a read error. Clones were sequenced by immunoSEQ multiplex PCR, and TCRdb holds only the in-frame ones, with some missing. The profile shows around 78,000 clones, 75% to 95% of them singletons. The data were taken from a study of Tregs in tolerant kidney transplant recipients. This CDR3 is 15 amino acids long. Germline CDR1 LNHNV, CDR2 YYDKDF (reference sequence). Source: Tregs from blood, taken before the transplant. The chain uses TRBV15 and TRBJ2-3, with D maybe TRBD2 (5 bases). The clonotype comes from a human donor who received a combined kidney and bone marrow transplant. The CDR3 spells CATGRGGVQADTQYF. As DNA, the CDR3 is TGTGCCACCGGCAGAGGAGGAGTCCAGGCAGATACGCAGTATTTT. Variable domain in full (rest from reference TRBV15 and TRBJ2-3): DAMVIQNPRYQVTQFGKPVTLSCSQTLNHNVMYWYQQKSSQAPKLLFHYYDKDFNNEADTPDNFQSRRPNTSFCFLDIRSPGLGDTAMYLCATGRGGVQADTQYFGPGTRLTVL.